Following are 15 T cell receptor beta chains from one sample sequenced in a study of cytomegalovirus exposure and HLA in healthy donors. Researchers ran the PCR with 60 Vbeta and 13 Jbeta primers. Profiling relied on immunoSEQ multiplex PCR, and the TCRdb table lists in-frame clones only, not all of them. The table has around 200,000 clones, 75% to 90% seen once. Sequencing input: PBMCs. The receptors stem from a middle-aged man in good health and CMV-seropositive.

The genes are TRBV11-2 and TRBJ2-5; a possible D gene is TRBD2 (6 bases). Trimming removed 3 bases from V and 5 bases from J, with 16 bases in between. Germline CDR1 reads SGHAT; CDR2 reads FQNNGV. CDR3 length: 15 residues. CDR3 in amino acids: CASSLGPGRGETQYF. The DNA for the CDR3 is TGTGCCAGCAGCTTGGGTCCTGGCCGGGGGGAGACCCAGTACTTC.

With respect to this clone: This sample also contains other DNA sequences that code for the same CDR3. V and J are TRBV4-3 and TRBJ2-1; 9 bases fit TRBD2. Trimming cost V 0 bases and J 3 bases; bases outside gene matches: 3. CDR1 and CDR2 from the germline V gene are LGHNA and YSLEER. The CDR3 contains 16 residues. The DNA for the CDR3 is TGCGCCAGCAGCCAAGATGGGACTAGCCGCTACAATGAGCAGTTCTTC. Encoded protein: CASSQDGTSRYNEQFF.

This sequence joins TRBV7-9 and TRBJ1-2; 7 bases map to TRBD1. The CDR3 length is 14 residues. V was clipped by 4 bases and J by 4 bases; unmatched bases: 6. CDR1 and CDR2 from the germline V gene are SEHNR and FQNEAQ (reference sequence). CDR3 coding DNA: TGTGCCAGCAGCTCGACAGGGTGGGTCTATGGCTACACCTTC. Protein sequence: CASSSTGWVYGYTF.

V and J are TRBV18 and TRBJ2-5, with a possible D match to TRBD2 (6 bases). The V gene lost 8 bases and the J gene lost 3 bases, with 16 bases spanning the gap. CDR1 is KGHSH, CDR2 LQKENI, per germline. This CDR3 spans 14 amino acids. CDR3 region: CASRWEEGKETQYF. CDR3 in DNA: TGTGCCAGCCGGTGGGAGGAGGGTAAAGAGACCCAGTACTTC.

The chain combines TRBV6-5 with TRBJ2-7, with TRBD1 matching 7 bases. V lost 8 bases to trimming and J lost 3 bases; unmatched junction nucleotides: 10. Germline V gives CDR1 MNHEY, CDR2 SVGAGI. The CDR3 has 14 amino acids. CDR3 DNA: TGTGCCAGCTGGTCGGGACAGTCTGTCTACGAGCAGTACTTC. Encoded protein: CASWSGQSVYEQYF.

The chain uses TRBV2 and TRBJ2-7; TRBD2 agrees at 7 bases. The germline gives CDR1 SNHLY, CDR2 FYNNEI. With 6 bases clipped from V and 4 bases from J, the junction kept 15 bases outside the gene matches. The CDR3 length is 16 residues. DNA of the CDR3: TGTGCCAGCAGCGGACGTGGAGCGGGGATCGGTTACGAGCAGTACTTC. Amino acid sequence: CASSGRGAGIGYEQYF.

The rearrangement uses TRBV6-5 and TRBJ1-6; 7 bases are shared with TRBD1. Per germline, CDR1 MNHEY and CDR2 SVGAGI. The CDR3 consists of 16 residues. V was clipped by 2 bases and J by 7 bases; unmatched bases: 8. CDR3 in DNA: TGTGCCAGCAGTTACGACCTCGGACAGGTGAATTCACCCCTCCACTTT. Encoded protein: CASSYDLGQVNSPLHF.

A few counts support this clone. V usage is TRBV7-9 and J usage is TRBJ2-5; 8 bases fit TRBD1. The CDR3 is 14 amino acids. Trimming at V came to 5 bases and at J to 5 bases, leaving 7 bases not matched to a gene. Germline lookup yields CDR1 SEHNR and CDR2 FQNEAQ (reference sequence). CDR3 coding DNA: TGTGCCAGCAGCCCCCCTCCAGGGGGCGAGACCCAGTACTTC. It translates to CASSPPPGGETQYF.

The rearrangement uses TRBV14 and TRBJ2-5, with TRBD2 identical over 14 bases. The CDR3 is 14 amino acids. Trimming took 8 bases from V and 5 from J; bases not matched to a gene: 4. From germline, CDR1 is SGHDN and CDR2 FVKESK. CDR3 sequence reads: CASGTSGGRETQYF. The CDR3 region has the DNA TGTGCCAGCGGGACTAGCGGGGGCCGGGAGACCCAGTACTTC.

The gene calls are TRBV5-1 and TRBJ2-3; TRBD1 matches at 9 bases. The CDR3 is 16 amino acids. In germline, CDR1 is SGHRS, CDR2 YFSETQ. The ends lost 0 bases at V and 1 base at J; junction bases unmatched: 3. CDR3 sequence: CASSLAGTGRTDTQYF. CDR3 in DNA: TGCGCCAGCAGCTTGGCCGGGACAGGGCGCACAGATACGCAGTATTTT.

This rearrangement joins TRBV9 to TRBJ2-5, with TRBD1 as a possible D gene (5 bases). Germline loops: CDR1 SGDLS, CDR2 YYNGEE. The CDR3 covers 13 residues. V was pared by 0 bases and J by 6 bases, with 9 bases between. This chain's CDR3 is CASSVGGGQTQYF. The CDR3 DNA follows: TGTGCCAGCAGCGTAGGGGGCGGACAGACCCAGTACTTC.

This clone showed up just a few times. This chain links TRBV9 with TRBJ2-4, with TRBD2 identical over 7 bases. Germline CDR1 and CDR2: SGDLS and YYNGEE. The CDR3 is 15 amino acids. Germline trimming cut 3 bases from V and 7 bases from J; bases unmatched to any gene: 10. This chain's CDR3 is CASSAVGGGGNIQYF. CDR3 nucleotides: TGTGCCAGCAGCGCCGTGGGTGGGGGGGGGAACATTCAGTACTTC.

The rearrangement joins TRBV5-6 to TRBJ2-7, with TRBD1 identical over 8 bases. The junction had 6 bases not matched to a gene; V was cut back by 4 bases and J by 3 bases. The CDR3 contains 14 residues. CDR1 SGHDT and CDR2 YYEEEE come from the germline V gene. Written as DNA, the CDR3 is TGTGCCAGCAGCACCGCAGGGGGCCACTACGAGCAGTACTTC. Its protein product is CASSTAGGHYEQYF.

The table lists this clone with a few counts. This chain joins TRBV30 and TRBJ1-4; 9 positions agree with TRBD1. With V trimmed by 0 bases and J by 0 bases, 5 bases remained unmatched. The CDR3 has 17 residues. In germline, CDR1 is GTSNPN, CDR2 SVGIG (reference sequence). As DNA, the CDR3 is TGTGCCTGGAGTGTAAGACAGGGGGTTTCAACTAATGAAAAACTGTTTTTT. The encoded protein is CAWSVRQGVSTNEKLFF.

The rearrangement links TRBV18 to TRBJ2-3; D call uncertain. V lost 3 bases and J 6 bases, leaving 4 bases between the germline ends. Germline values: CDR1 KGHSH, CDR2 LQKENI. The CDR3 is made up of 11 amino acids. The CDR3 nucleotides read TGTGCCAGCTCACCGTCGGATACGCAGTATTTT. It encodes CASSPSDTQYF.